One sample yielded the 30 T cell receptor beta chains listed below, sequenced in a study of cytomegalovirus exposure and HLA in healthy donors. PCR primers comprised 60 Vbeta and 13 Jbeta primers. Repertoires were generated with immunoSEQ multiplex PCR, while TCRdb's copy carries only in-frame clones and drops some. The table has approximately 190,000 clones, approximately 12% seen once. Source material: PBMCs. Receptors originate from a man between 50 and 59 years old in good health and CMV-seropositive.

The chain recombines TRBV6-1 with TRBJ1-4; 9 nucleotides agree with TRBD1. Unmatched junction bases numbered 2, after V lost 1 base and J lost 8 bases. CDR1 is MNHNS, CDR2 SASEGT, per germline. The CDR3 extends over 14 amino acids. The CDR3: CASSEGTGAEKLFF. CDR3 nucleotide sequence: TGTGCCAGCAGTGAAGGGACAGGGGCGGAAAAACTGTTTTTT.

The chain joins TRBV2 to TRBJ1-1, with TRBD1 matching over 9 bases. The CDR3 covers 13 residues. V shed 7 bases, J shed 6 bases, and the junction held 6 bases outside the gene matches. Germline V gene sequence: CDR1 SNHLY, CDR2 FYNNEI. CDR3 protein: CASMGTGYAEAFF. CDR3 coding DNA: TGTGCCAGCATGGGGACAGGGTATGCTGAAGCTTTCTTT.

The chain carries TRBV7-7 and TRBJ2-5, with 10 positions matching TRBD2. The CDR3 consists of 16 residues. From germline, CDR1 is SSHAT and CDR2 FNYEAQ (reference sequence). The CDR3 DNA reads TGTGCTAGCCGGCCCGGGTCAGCGGGGGGGCTTGAGACCCAGTACTTC. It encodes CASRPGSAGGLETQYF. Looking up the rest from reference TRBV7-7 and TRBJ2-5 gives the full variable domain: GAGVSQSPRYKVTKRGQDVTLRCDPISSHATLYWYQQALGQGPEFLTYFNYEAQPDKSGLPSDRFSAERPEGSISTLTIQRTEQRDSAMYRCASRPGSAGGLETQYFGPGTRLLVL.

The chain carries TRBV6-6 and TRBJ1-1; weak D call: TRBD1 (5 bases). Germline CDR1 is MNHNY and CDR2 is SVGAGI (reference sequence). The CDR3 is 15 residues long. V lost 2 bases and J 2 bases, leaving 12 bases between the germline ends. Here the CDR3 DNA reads TGTGCCAGCAGTTACGGGGCAGACTTAAACACTGAAGCTTTCTTT. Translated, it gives CASSYGADLNTEAFF.

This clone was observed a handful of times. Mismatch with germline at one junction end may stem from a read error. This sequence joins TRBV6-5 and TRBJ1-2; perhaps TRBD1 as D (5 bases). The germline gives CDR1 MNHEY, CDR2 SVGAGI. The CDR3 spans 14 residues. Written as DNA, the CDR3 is TGTGCCAGCAGTTACTCAGGGGCGAACTCTGGCTACACCTTC. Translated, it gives CASSYSGANSGYTF.

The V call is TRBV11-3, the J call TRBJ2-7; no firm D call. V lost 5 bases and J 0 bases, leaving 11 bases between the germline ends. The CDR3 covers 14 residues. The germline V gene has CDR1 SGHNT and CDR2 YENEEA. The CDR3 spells CASSPQVSSYEQYF. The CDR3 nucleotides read TGTGCCAGCAGCCCCCAGGTTAGCTCCTACGAGCAGTACTTC.

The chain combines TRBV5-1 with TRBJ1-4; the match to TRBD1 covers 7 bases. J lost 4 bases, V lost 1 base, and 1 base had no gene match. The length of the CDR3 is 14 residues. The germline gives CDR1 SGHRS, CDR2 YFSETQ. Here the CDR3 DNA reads TGCGCCAGCAGCTTGAGGGGGCTTAATGAAAAACTGTTTTTT. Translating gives CASSLRGLNEKLFF.

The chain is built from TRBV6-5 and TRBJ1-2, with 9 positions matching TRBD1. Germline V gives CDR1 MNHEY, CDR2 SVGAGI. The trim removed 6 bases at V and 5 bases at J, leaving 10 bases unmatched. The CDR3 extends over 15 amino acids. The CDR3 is CASSFAGTGIYGYTF. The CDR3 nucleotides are TGTGCCAGCAGCTTCGCCGGGACAGGGATATATGGCTACACCTTC.

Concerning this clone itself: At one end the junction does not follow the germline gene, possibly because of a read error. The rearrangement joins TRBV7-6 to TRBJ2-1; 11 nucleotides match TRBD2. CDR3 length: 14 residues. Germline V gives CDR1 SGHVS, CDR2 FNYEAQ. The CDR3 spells CASTLAGGGNEQFF. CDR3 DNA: TGTGCCAGCACCTTAGCGGGGGGGGGAAATGAGCAGTTCTTC.

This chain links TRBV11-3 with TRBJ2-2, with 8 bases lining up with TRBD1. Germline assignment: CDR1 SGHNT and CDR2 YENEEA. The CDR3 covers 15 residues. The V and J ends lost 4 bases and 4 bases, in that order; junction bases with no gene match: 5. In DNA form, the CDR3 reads TGTGCCAGCAGCTCAGCAGGGGGCAGCACCGGGGAGCTGTTTTTT. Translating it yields CASSSAGGSTGELFF.

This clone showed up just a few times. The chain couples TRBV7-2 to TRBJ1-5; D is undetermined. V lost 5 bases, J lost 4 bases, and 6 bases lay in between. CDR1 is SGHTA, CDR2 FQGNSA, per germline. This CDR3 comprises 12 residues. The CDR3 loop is CASSPQNQPQHF. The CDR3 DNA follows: TGTGCCAGCAGCCCCCAGAATCAGCCCCAGCATTTT.

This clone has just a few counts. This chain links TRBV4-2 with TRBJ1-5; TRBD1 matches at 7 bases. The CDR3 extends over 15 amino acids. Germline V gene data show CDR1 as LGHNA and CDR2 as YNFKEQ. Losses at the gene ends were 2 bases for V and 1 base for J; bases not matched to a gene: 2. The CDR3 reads CASSQTGVSNQPQHF. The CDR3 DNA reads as TGTGCCAGCAGCCAAACAGGGGTGAGCAATCAGCCCCAGCATTTT.

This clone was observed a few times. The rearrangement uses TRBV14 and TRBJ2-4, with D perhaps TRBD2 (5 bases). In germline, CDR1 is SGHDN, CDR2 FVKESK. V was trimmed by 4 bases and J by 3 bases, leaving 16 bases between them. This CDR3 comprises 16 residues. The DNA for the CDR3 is TGTGCCAGCAGCCGTGAAAGGGTGGGGAGCAAAAACATTCAGTACTTC. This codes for CASSRERVGSKNIQYF.

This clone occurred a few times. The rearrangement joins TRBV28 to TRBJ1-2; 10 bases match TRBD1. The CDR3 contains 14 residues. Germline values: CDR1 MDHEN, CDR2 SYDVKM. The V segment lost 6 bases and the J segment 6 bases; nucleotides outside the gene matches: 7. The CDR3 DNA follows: TGTGCCAGCAGGCGGATTGGGACAGGGGATGGCTACACCTTC. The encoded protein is CASRRIGTGDGYTF.

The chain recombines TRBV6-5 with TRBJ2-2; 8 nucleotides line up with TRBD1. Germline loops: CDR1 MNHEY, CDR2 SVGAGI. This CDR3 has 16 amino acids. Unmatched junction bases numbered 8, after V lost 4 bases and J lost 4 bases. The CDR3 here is CASSSRGRLSTGELFF. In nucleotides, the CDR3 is TGTGCCAGCAGTTCCAGGGGGCGACTTAGCACCGGGGAGCTGTTTTTT.

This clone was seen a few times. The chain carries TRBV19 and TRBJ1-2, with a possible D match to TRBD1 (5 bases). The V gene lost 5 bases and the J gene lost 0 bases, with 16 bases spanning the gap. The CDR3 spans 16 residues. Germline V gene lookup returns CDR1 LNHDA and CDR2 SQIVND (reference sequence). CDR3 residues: CASSGVRQTSNYGYTF. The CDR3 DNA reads TGTGCCAGTAGTGGTGTCCGACAGACATCTAACTATGGCTACACCTTC.

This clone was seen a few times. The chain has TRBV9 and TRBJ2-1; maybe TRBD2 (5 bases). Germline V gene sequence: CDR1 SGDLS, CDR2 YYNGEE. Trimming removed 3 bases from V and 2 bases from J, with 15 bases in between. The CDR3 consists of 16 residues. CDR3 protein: CASSDGEASPYNEQFF. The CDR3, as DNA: TGTGCCAGCAGCGACGGGGAAGCGTCCCCCTACAATGAGCAGTTCTTC.

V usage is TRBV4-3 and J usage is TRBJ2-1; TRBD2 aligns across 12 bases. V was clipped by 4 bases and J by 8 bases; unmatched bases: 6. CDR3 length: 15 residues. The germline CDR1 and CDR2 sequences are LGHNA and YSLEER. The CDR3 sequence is CASSPGLAGRDEQFF. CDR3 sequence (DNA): TGCGCCAGCAGCCCTGGACTAGCGGGGCGCGATGAGCAGTTCTTC.

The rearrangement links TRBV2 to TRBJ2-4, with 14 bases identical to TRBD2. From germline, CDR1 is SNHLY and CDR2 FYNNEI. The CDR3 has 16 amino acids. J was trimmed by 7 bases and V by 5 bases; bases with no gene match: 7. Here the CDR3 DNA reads TGTGCCAGCAGTCCGACTAGCGGGGGGGCAGGGAACATTCAGTACTTC. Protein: CASSPTSGGAGNIQYF. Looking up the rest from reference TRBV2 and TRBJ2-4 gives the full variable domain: EPEVTQTPSHQVTQMGQEVILRCVPISNHLYFYWYRQILGQKVEFLVSFYNNEISEKSEIFDDQFSVERPDGSNFTLKIRSTKLEDSAMYFCASSPTSGGAGNIQYFGAGTRLSVL.

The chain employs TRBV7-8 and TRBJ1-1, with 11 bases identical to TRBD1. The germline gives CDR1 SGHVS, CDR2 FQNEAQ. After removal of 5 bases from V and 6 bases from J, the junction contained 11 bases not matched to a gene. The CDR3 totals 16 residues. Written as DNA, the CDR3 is TGTGCCAGCAGCCTTCCCGGGACAGGGGGAGGGCCTGAAGCTTTCTTT. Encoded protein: CASSLPGTGGGPEAFF.

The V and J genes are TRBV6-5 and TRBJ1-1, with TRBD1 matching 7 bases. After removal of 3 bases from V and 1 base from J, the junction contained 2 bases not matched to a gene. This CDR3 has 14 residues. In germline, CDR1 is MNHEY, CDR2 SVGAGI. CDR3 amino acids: CASSYNRGNTEAFF. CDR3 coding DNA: TGTGCCAGCAGTTATAACAGGGGGAACACTGAAGCTTTCTTT.

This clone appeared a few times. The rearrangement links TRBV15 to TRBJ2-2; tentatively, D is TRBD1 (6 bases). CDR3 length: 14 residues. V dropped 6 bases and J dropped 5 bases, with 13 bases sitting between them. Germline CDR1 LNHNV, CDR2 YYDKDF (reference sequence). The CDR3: CATRLPRGTGELFF. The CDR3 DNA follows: TGTGCCACCAGGCTCCCCAGGGGAACCGGGGAGCTGTTTTTT.

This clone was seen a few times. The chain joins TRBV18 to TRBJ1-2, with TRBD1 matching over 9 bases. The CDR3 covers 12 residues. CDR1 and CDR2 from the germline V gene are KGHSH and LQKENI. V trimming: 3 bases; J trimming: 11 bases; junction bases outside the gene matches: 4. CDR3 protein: CASSPGQGSYTF. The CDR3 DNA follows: TGTGCCAGCTCACCGGGACAGGGCAGTTACACCTTC.

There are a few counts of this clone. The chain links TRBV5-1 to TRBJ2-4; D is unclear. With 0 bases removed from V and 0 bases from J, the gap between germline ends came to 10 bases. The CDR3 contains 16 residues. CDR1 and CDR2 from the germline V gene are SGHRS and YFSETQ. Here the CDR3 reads CASSLGTAIAKNIQYF. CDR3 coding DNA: TGCGCCAGCAGCTTGGGAACAGCCATAGCCAAAAACATTCAGTACTTC.

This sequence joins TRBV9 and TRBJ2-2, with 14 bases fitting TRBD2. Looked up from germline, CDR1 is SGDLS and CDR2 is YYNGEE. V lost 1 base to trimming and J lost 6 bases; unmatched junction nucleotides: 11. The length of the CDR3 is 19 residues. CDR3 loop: CASSVRETSGGARAGELFF. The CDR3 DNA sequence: TGTGCCAGCAGCGTAAGGGAGACTAGCGGGGGGGCTAGAGCCGGGGAGCTGTTTTTT.

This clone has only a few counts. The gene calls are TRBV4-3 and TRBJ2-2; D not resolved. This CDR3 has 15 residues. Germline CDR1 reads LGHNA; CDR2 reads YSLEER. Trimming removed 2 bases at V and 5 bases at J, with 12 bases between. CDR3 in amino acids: CASSQSSTLTGELFF. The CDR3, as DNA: TGCGCCAGCAGCCAATCGAGTACACTAACCGGGGAGCTGTTTTTT.

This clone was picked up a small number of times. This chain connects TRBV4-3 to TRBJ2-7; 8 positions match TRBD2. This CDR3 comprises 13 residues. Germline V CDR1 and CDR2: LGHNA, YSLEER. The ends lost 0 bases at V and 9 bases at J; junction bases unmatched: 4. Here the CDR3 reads CASSQDSGGGQYF. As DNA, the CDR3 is TGCGCCAGCAGCCAAGACAGCGGGGGCGGGCAGTACTTC.

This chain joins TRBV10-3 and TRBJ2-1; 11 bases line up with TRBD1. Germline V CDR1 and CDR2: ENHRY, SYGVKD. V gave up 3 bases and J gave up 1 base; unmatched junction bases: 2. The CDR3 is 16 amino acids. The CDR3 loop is CAISEGQGASYNEQFF. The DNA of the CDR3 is TGTGCCATCAGTGAAGGACAGGGGGCGTCCTACAATGAGCAGTTCTTC.

CDR3 protein: CASSEGDRGLPGYTF. The CDR3 DNA is TGTGCCAGCAGTGAGGGGGACAGGGGATTGCCTGGCTACACCTTC. The gene calls are TRBV2 and TRBJ1-2; 10 bases align to TRBD1. The germline CDR1 and CDR2 sequences are SNHLY and FYNNEI. This CDR3 is 15 amino acids long. Unmatched junction bases numbered 8, after V lost 3 bases and J lost 7 bases. The full variable domain, with the rest looked up from reference TRBV2 and TRBJ1-2, is EPEVTQTPSHQVTQMGQEVILRCVPISNHLYFYWYRQILGQKVEFLVSFYNNEISEKSEIFDDQFSVERPDGSNFTLKIRSTKLEDSAMYFCASSEGDRGLPGYTFGSGTRLTVV.

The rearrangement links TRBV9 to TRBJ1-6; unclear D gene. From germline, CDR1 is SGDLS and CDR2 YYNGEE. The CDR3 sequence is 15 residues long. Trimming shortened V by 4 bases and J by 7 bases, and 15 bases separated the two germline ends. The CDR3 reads CASSPRNSGNSPLHF. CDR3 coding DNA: TGTGCCAGCAGCCCTCGGAACAGCGGAAATTCACCCCTCCACTTT.